These T cell receptor beta chains were read from a single sample in a study of Graves' ophthalmopathy and Graves' hyperthyroidism. TCRdb analysed the multiplex PCR reads with MiXCR anew, one entry per CDR3 protein. The sample shows 200,000 to 250,000 distinct CDR3 sequences, 20% to 25% of them seen only once. Sequencing was carried out using peripheral blood. All receptors derive from a woman aged 45-59 years with Graves' ophthalmopathy. CDR3s leave out the opening cysteine and the closing phenylalanine or tryptophan.

v_call: TRBV3-1; j_call: TRBJ2-7; cdr3_aa: ASSQEGYEQY
v_call: TRBV12-5; j_call: TRBJ2-2; cdr3_aa: ASGLATGTGIGELF
v_call: TRBV12-3/TRBV12-4; j_call: TRBJ2-5; cdr3_aa: ASTTVSWGLGETQY
v_call: TRBV6-1; j_call: TRBJ2-1; cdr3_aa: ASMGQNEQF
v_call: TRBV12-3/TRBV12-4; j_call: TRBJ1-2; cdr3_aa: ASSSGPLHDGYT
v_call: TRBV12-3/TRBV12-4; j_call: TRBJ1-2; cdr3_aa: ASSLAWIYGYT
v_call: TRBV30; j_call: TRBJ2-5; cdr3_aa: AWKLWGRETQY
v_call: TRBV7-8; j_call: TRBJ1-1; cdr3_aa: ASSTHGRVVTEAF
v_call: TRBV24-1; j_call: TRBJ2-5; cdr3_aa: ATSETSFETQY
v_call: TRBV7-9; j_call: TRBJ2-5; cdr3_aa: ASSRLTGGSETQY
v_call: TRBV7-9; j_call: TRBJ1-1; cdr3_aa: ASSLLGAEAF
v_call: TRBV5-1; j_call: TRBJ1-1; cdr3_aa: ASSSDWVYGSEAF
v_call: TRBV7-2; j_call: TRBJ2-7; cdr3_aa: ASSLSSAPSGEQY
v_call: TRBV19; j_call: TRBJ2-5; cdr3_aa: ASSIDHARGEQQY
v_call: TRBV3-1; j_call: TRBJ1-1; cdr3_aa: ASSSEGGTTEAF
v_call: TRBV5-5; j_call: TRBJ2-5; cdr3_aa: ASSLGRLAGETQY
v_call: TRBV9; j_call: TRBJ2-7; cdr3_aa: ASSVGSGGLYEQY
v_call: TRBV30; j_call: TRBJ1-1; cdr3_aa: AWVNRGLVEAF
v_call: TRBV9; j_call: TRBJ2-3; cdr3_aa: ASSPAPSTDTQY
v_call: TRBV7-9; j_call: TRBJ1-6; cdr3_aa: ASSLVRPGGNSPLH
v_call: TRBV7-2; j_call: TRBJ2-5; cdr3_aa: ASSPELPPETQY
v_call: TRBV28; j_call: TRBJ2-2; cdr3_aa: ASILGAYTGELF
v_call: TRBV20-1; j_call: TRBJ1-1; cdr3_aa: SAPDPPLRTEAF
v_call: TRBV6-1; j_call: TRBJ2-7; cdr3_aa: ASSESGRAYEQY
v_call: TRBV2; j_call: TRBJ1-2; cdr3_aa: ASTQRGRSDGYT
v_call: TRBV3-1; j_call: TRBJ1-2; cdr3_aa: ASSQGWTTGNGYT
v_call: TRBV20-1; j_call: TRBJ1-5; cdr3_aa: SASGGRGVGNQPQH
v_call: TRBV12-3/TRBV12-4; j_call: TRBJ1-5; cdr3_aa: ASSAQTGRLSNQPQH
v_call: TRBV6-5; j_call: TRBJ2-2; cdr3_aa: ASSYGLANTGELF
v_call: TRBV2; j_call: TRBJ1-1; cdr3_aa: ATRNRVTEAF
v_call: TRBV20-1; j_call: TRBJ2-5; cdr3_aa: SASLAITQETQY
v_call: TRBV25-1; j_call: TRBJ2-7; cdr3_aa: ASKQGAYEQY
v_call: TRBV3-1; j_call: TRBJ1-6; cdr3_aa: ASSQGGISPLH
v_call: TRBV11-2; j_call: TRBJ2-7; cdr3_aa: ASSLGVGASVSYEQY
v_call: TRBV29-1; j_call: TRBJ2-5; cdr3_aa: SSGGQGVVGETQY
v_call: TRBV28; j_call: TRBJ1-1; cdr3_aa: ASPGQGGMNTEAF
v_call: TRBV11-1; j_call: TRBJ2-7; cdr3_aa: ASREGQAEGEQY